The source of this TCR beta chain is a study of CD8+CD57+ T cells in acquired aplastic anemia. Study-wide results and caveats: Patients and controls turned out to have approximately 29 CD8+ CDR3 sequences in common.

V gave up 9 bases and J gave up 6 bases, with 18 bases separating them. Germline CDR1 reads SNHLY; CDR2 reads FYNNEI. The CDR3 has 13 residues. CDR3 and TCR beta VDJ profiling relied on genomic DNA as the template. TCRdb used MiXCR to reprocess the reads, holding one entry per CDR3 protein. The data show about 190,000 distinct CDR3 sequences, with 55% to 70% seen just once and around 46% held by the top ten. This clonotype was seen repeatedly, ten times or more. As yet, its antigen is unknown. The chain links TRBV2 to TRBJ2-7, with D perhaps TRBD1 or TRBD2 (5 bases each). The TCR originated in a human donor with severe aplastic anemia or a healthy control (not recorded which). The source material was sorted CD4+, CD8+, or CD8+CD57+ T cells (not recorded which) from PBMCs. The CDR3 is CARAEAGSGEQYF. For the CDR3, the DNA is TGTGCCAGAGCGGAGGCAGGGTCGGGCGAGCAGTACTTC. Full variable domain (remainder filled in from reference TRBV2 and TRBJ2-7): EPEVTQTPSHQVTQMGQEVILRCVPISNHLYFYWYRQILGQKVEFLVSFYNNEISEKSEIFDDQFSVERPDGSNFTLKIRSTKLEDSAMYFCARAEAGSGEQYFGPGTRLTVT.